This T cell receptor beta chain was obtained from a study of Ad26.COV2.S vaccination and SARS-CoV-2 variants. Profiled with immunoSEQ multiplex PCR; TCRdb holds only in-frame clones, not every one. Among 350,000 to 450,000 clones, approximately 92% were seen once, and the ten largest hold approximately 1.7%. This sample's treatment: roughly 18 received Ad26.COV2.S at low or high dose, single or two shots; 5 received placebo; per-sample allocation not given. On day 63 after the first injection, vaccine and placebo recipients gave samples. The germline CDR1 and CDR2 sequences are MGHRA and YSYEKL. Between the trimmed V and J ends, which lost 4 bases and 2 bases, there was a span of 8 bases. The CDR3 covers 13 residues.

The specimen comprised peripheral blood, sampled in a trial of Ad26.COV2.S vaccine versus placebo. The chain recombines TRBV4-1 with TRBJ1-1; TRBD1 might be the D (6 bases). The source is a person aged 18-60 years who received the Ad26.COV2.S COVID-19 vaccine or a placebo. Here the CDR3 reads CASSLRGNTEAFF. The CDR3 DNA is TGCGCCAGCAGCCTCAGGGGCAACACTGAAGCTTTCTTT.